This T cell receptor beta chain was identified during a study of T cells of healthy individuals. TCRdb re-derived calls from the 5' RACE reads in MiXCR, one entry per CDR3 protein. The table records tens of thousands of distinct CDR3 sequences, 15% to 20% of them present only once. This clonotype has more than one count but fewer than ten. The TCR comes from a human donor in good health.

As DNA, the CDR3 is TGTGCCAGTAGTAACGTGTGGGCGACCTACAATGAGCAGTTCTTC. It yields the protein CASSNVWATYNEQFF. The chain is built from TRBV19 and TRBJ2-1; D is uncertain. The germline CDR1 and CDR2 sequences are LNHDA and SQIVND (reference sequence). V was trimmed by 4 bases and J by 2 bases, leaving 12 bases between them. The CDR3 sequence is 15 residues long.